This T cell receptor beta chain was documented in a study of cytomegalovirus exposure and HLA in healthy donors. The PCR used 60 Vbeta and 13 Jbeta primers. The method was immunoSEQ multiplex PCR; TCRdb's version includes in-frame clones alone and lacks a portion of them. The repertoire holds around 190,000 clones, with 65% to 75% as singletons. Healthy bone marrow donors formed the donor group. Germline V gene data show CDR1 as SGHDT and CDR2 as YYEEEE. The V segment lost 2 bases and the J segment 2 bases; nucleotides outside the gene matches: 6. The CDR3 is made up of 15 amino acids. The sample taken for sequencing was PBMCs. The rearrangement links TRBV5-6 to TRBJ1-2, with 7 bases fitting TRBD1. This receptor was obtained from a man in his thirties or forties in good health and CMV-seropositive. The CDR3 DNA is TGTGCCAGCAGCTTCTACAGGGGCCCCAACTATGGCTACACCTTC. It codes for CASSFYRGPNYGYTF. Based on the CDR3 plus reference TRBV5-6 and TRBJ1-2, the full variable domain is DAGVTQSPTHLIKTRGQQVTLRCSPKSGHDTVSWYQQALGQGPQFIFQYYEEEERQRGNFPDRFSGHQFPNYSSELNVNALLLGDSALYLCASSFYRGPNYGYTFGSGTRLTVV.